Sequencing of this T cell receptor (beta chain) was carried out in a study of blood T cell repertoires in COVID-19. At the level of the study: Sources were T cells, B-cell-depleted T cells, or PBMCs; the material itself was cDNA or gDNA.

The participants were between about 18 and 90 years old and came from 24 US areas. The table came from immunoSEQ multiplex PCR; TCRdb's copy has only in-frame clones and leaves some out. This table holds some 200,000 clones, approximately 82% found once. Germline V gene data show CDR1 as KGHDR and CDR2 as SFDVKD. Trimming at V came to 4 bases and at J to 10 bases, leaving 8 bases not matched to a gene. The CDR3 totals 13 residues. The chain couples TRBV24-1 to TRBJ1-1; 7 nucleotides match TRBD1. This receptor was taken from a woman between 45 and 65 years old who had recovered from COVID-19. Sequencing used PBMCs or T cells enriched from blood (not recorded which). The CDR3 nucleotides read TGTGCCACCAGTGACAATGGACAGGTTTCAGCTTTCTTT. Protein product: CATSDNGQVSAFF.